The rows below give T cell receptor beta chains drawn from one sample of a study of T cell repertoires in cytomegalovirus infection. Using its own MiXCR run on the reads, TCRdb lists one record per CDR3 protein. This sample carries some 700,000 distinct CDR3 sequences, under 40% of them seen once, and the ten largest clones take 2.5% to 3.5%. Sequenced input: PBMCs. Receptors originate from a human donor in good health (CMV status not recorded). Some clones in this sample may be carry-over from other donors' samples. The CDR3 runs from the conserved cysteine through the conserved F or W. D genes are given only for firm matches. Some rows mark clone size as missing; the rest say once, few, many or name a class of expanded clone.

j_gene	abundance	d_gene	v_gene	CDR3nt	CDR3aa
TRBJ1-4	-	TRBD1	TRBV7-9	TGTGCCAGCAGCTTATCAGGGGCAACCGTAGGACAGGTGCCCGCGACTAATGAAAAACTGTTTTTT	CASSLSGATVGQVPATNEKLFF
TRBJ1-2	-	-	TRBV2	TGTGCCAGCAGTGAAGAACCAGGCTATGGCTACACCTTC	CASSEEPGYGYTF
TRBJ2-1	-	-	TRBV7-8	TGTGCCAGCAGCCCATGGGTGGACTCGAAGGCCGTTAGCTCCTACAATGAGCAGTTCTTC	CASSPWVDSKAVSSYNEQFF
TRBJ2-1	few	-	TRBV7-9	TGTGCCAGCAGCATCCCAACCACGGTTGAGCAGTTCTTC	CASSIPTTVEQFF
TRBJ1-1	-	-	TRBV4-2	TGTGCCAGCAGCCAAGCAAGAGGGTTGAACACTGAAGCTTTCTTT	CASSQARGLNTEAFF
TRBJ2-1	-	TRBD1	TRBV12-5	TGTGCTAGTTGTTTGGTACTCCCCTCAGTTACTACAGGGGACCGGGGTCGCAATGAGCAGTTCTTC	CASCLVLPSVTTGDRGRNEQFF
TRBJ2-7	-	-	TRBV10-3	TGTGCCATCAGCCAGGAGAGCTCCTACGAGCAGTACTTC	CAISQESSYEQYF
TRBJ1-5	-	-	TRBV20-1	TGCAGTGCTAGAGATCCAGCAAGTTCCCGGCAGCCCCAGCATTTT	CSARDPASSRQPQHF
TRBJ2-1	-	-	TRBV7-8	TGTGCCAGCAGCTTAGCGCGTCAAGCCATTAGAGAGCAGTTCTTC	CASSLARQAIREQFF
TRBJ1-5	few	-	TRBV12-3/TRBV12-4	TGTGCCAGCAGTCGGCAGGGCTGGGATCAGCCCCAGCATTTT	CASSRQGWDQPQHF
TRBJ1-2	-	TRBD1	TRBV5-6	TGTGCCAGCAGCTTGAAACAGGGGGCGCGAAAGGGGGGCTACACCTTC	CASSLKQGARKGGYTF